In its sample, the clone carrying this T cell receptor (beta chain) is medium-sized. Antigen specificity is unknown. The data originate from a study of spatial heterogeneity in lung cancer. General study results and limits: Counts of expanded intratumoral alpha and beta TCRs tracked tumor mutation counts. Expanded TCRs classified as ubiquitous or regional were counted, and these counts tracked ubiquitous and regional nonsynonymous mutations, respectively.

From the 5' RACE reads, TCRdb called clonotypes with MiXCR, one entry per CDR3 protein. Among 3,500 to 4,500 distinct CDR3 sequences listed, about 5.7% were seen once. Time point defined: sample taken at primary tumor resection. Whole RNA came from tumor, nontumor lung or frozen PBMC and was sequenced without being sorted. The clonotype originates from a male donor with early-stage non-small cell lung cancer. Material: lung tumor tissue, obtained at surgery.

CDR3 sequence: CASSLDGSRNTGELFF. The CDR3 region has the DNA TGCGCCAGCAGCTTGGATGGGTCCCGGAACACCGGGGAGCTGTTTTTT. V is TRBV5-1 and J is TRBJ2-2, with unresolved D. CDR1 is SGHRS and CDR2 is YFSETQ in the germline V gene. CDR3 size: 16 residues. Trimming shortened V by 0 bases and J by 1 base, and 10 bases separated the two germline ends.